Below are 13 T cell receptor beta chains sequenced from a single sample in a study of cytomegalovirus exposure and HLA in healthy donors. The PCR used 60 Vbeta and 13 Jbeta primers. Generated by immunoSEQ multiplex PCR, the TCRdb table keeps only in-frame clones and is missing some. The sample lists 97,000 or so clones; around 77% were seen once. Sequencing input: PBMCs. The receptors come from a male donor in good health and CMV-seropositive.

The rearrangement joins TRBV7-2 to TRBJ2-3, with 8 nucleotides matching TRBD2. Per germline, CDR1 SGHTA and CDR2 FQGNSA. The CDR3 runs to 14 residues. With 9 bases clipped from V and 4 bases from J, the junction kept 9 bases outside the gene matches. Written as DNA, the CDR3 is TGTGCCAGTTCCAGCGGGAGTAGCGCAGATACGCAGTATTTT. Its translation: CASSSGSSADTQYF.

The gene calls are TRBV4-2 and TRBJ2-7, with D hard to call. The CDR3 has 13 residues. Deletions cut 0 bases from V and 6 bases from J, with 9 bases between. Germline CDR1 and CDR2: LGHNA and YNFKEQ. The CDR3 DNA sequence: TGTGCCAGCAGCCAAGAGTCAGGTAGCGAGCAGTACTTC. It yields the protein CASSQESGSEQYF.

The chain is built from TRBV29-1 and TRBJ2-7; TRBD2 agrees at 12 bases. CDR1 is SQVTM, CDR2 ANQGSEA, per germline. This CDR3 has 14 residues. Trimming cost V 6 bases and J 2 bases; bases outside gene matches: 5. CDR3 bases: TGCAGCGTGAGGACTAGCGGGACAACCTACGAGCAGTACTTC. Its protein product is CSVRTSGTTYEQYF.

CDR3 sequence: CASSFDRATEAFF. CDR3 coding DNA: TGTGCCAGCAGTTTCGACAGGGCCACTGAAGCTTTCTTT. The chain has TRBV27 and TRBJ1-1; the match to TRBD1 covers 7 bases. This CDR3 is 13 amino acids long. V shed 3 bases and J 4 bases; nucleotides not matched to a gene: 2. The germline V gene has CDR1 MNHEY and CDR2 SMNVEV (reference sequence).

This chain uses TRBV19 with TRBJ1-5, with 8 nucleotides matching TRBD1. The CDR3 is made up of 13 amino acids. Germline lookup yields CDR1 LNHDA and CDR2 SQIVND (reference sequence). The V gene end was trimmed by 9 bases and the J gene end by 4 bases; junction bases not matched to a gene: 5. CDR3: CASRGQGNQPQHF. Here the CDR3 DNA reads TGTGCCAGCAGGGGGCAAGGGAATCAGCCCCAGCATTTT. The whole variable domain, filled in from reference TRBV19 and TRBJ1-5, reads DGGITQSPKYLFRKEGQNVTLSCEQNLNHDAMYWYRQDPGQGLRLIYYSQIVNDFQKGDIAEGYSVSREKKESFPLTVTSAQKNPTAFYLCASRGQGNQPQHFGDGTRLSIL.

The chain uses TRBV6-5 and TRBJ1-4; D gene unclear. The CDR3 is made up of 14 amino acids. Germline CDR1 is MNHEY and CDR2 is SVGAGI. The V end was cut by 2 bases, the J end by 4 bases, with 8 bases between. The CDR3 bases are TGTGCCAGCAGTTACGGGCGAAATAATGAAAAACTGTTTTTT. This codes for CASSYGRNNEKLFF.

This chain connects TRBV9 to TRBJ1-2, with a weak D call TRBD1 (6 bases). V was trimmed by 4 bases and J by 6 bases, leaving 13 bases between them. Germline CDR1 SGDLS, CDR2 YYNGEE. CDR3 length: 13 residues. In DNA form, the CDR3 reads TGTGCCAGCAGCCCCCGACAGGTTAATGGCTACACCTTC. Translated: CASSPRQVNGYTF.

The chain uses TRBV19 and TRBJ2-4; TRBD2 might be the D (6 bases). V gave up 6 bases and J gave up 6 bases, with 12 bases separating them. From germline, CDR1 is LNHDA and CDR2 SQIVND (reference sequence). CDR3 length: 13 residues. DNA of the CDR3: TGTGCCAGTAGGCTTCCCGGGAGAAACATTCAGTACTTC. Amino acids: CASRLPGRNIQYF. Filled out from reference TRBV19 and TRBJ2-4, the complete variable domain reads DGGITQSPKYLFRKEGQNVTLSCEQNLNHDAMYWYRQDPGQGLRLIYYSQIVNDFQKGDIAEGYSVSREKKESFPLTVTSAQKNPTAFYLCASRLPGRNIQYFGAGTRLSVL.

The gene calls are TRBV23-1 and TRBJ1-3; no definite D call. TRBV23-1 is an ORF for which the function is uncertain. The CDR3 extends over 16 amino acids. V was clipped by 11 bases and J by 0 bases, with 20 bases between them. The CDR3 is CARGETPFCSGNTIYF. The CDR3 nucleotides are TGCGCCCGGGGAGAGACGCCGTTTTGCTCTGGAAACACCATATATTTT.

V gene TRBV19 combines with J gene TRBJ2-3; 11 bases line up with TRBD2. The CDR3 is made up of 15 amino acids. Losses at the gene ends were 9 bases for V and 3 bases for J; bases not matched to a gene: 8. CDR1 and CDR2 from the germline V gene are LNHDA and SQIVND (reference sequence). The CDR3 coding sequence is TGTGCCAGGGGGACTAGCGGTAGGGGGACAGATACGCAGTATTTT. Its translation is CARGTSGRGTDTQYF.

This chain joins TRBV4-2 and TRBJ1-5, with 7 bases that match TRBD1. In germline, CDR1 is LGHNA, CDR2 YNFKEQ. After removal of 0 bases from V and 5 bases from J, the junction contained 4 bases not matched to a gene. The CDR3 extends over 15 amino acids. CDR3 residues: CASSQDEGGHQPQHF. CDR3 nucleotide sequence: TGTGCCAGCAGCCAAGATGAAGGGGGCCATCAGCCCCAGCATTTT.

J is TRBJ2-7 and V is TRBV7-8; 10 positions match TRBD2. This CDR3 is 17 amino acids long. V trimming: 5 bases; J trimming: 2 bases; junction bases outside the gene matches: 12. Germline lookup yields CDR1 SGHVS and CDR2 FQNEAQ. CDR3 DNA sequence: TGTGCCAGCAGCAAGTCAGGACTAGCGGCATTCACCTACGAGCAGTACTTC. Protein sequence: CASSKSGLAAFTYEQYF.

The count of this clone is one. The genes are TRBV6-4 and TRBJ2-2, with 7 bases that match TRBD1. V was pared by 5 bases and J by 5 bases, with 5 bases of the junction left unmatched. The V gene's germline CDR1 is MRHNA and CDR2 SNTAGT. The CDR3 length is 14 residues. The CDR3 DNA is TGTGCCAGCAGTCCCGGGACAGAGACCGGGGAGCTGTTTTTT. Amino acids: CASSPGTETGELFF.